The next 16 T cell receptor beta chains were all read from a single sample in a study of cytomegalovirus exposure and HLA in healthy donors. The PCR ran on 60 Vbeta and 13 Jbeta primers. Profiling relied on immunoSEQ multiplex PCR, and the TCRdb table lists in-frame clones only, not all of them. The sample holds about 190,000 clones, 60% to 80% seen once. The sequenced material came from PBMCs. These receptors all stem from a woman in her twenties or thirties in good health and CMV-seropositive.

V usage is TRBV27 and J usage is TRBJ2-1; TRBD2 is a possible D gene (5 bases). V dropped 5 bases and J dropped 2 bases, with 13 bases sitting between them. The length of the CDR3 is 15 residues. The V gene's germline CDR1 is MNHEY and CDR2 SMNVEV (reference sequence). The CDR3 region has the DNA TGTGCCAGCAGTCATAGGCGGGTCACCTACAATGAGCAGTTCTTC. Encoded protein: CASSHRRVTYNEQFF.

J is TRBJ1-1 and V is TRBV7-2; no clear D. The CDR3 covers 13 residues. Germline values: CDR1 SGHTA, CDR2 FQGNSA. The germline V and J ends were trimmed by 3 bases and 6 bases, with 11 bases remaining between them. CDR3 sequence: CASSLDFAPEAFF. The CDR3 coding sequence is TGTGCCAGCAGCTTGGACTTCGCCCCTGAAGCTTTCTTT.

This chain joins TRBV6-1 and TRBJ1-1; D may be TRBD1 (5 bases). The CDR3 is 13 amino acids. Trimming removed 5 bases from V and 8 bases from J, with 15 bases in between. Germline V gene lookup returns CDR1 MNHNS and CDR2 SASEGT. Written as DNA, the CDR3 is TGTGCCAGCAGTCTCGGGGGGGTACCCGAAGCTTTCTTT. The encoded protein is CASSLGGVPEAFF.

The chain couples TRBV6-5 to TRBJ1-1, with D perhaps matching TRBD1 (6 bases). The CDR3 covers 15 residues. Trimming shortened V by 5 bases and J by 6 bases, and 19 bases separated the two germline ends. Germline V gene data show CDR1 as MNHEY and CDR2 as SVGAGI. The DNA of the CDR3 is TGTGCCAGCAGTCCGGACAGTCCAACAGGCTCTGAAGCTTTCTTT. It is translated as CASSPDSPTGSEAFF.

The V call is TRBV11-2, the J call TRBJ2-7; D is possibly TRBD2 (6 bases). This CDR3 spans 13 amino acids. Germline V gene data show CDR1 as SGHAT and CDR2 as FQNNGV. V lost 5 bases, J lost 12 bases, and 20 bases lay in between. The CDR3 bases are TGTGCCAGCAGCGTGAAGACTAGTTTGCTGAGGTACTTC. Amino acid sequence: CASSVKTSLLRYF.

The chain employs TRBV6-5 and TRBJ1-2; no firm D call. V was trimmed by 2 bases and J by 8 bases, leaving 9 bases between them. This CDR3 region has 12 residues. CDR1 MNHEY and CDR2 SVGAGI come from the germline V gene. CDR3 in amino acids: CASSYKGVGYTF. The CDR3 DNA reads as TGTGCCAGCAGTTACAAGGGAGTCGGCTACACCTTC.

The rearrangement joins TRBV28 to TRBJ1-2; D might be TRBD1 (6 bases). Deletions cut 6 bases from V and 4 bases from J, with 9 bases between. Germline CDR1 MDHEN, CDR2 SYDVKM. This CDR3 region has 12 residues. Here the CDR3 reads CASRTDSYGYTF. CDR3 nucleotide sequence: TGTGCCAGCAGGACGGACAGCTATGGCTACACCTTC.

This chain uses TRBV28 with TRBJ2-1; 7 bases agree with TRBD1. J was trimmed by 3 bases and V by 7 bases; bases with no gene match: 9. Germline assignment: CDR1 MDHEN and CDR2 SYDVKM. This CDR3 spans 15 amino acids. The CDR3 DNA sequence: TGTGCCAGCACCGAGTCGGACAGGAGCTACAATGAGCAGTTCTTC. This translates into CASTESDRSYNEQFF.

The gene calls are TRBV10-3 and TRBJ1-1; D might be TRBD1 (5 bases). The length of the CDR3 is 13 residues. V was cut by 4 bases and J by 3 bases, with 9 bases left in between. Germline V gene lookup returns CDR1 ENHRY and CDR2 SYGVKD. Here the CDR3 DNA reads TGTGCCATCAGTGCGGGCAGGGACACTGAAGCTTTCTTT. Protein product: CAISAGRDTEAFF.

The sample holds a few counts of this clone. The chain uses TRBV7-6 and TRBJ1-4; D not certain. Germline CDR1 is SGHVS and CDR2 is FNYEAQ. V lost 5 bases and J 7 bases, leaving 11 bases between the germline ends. This CDR3 region has 13 residues. The CDR3, as DNA: TGTGCCAGCAGCCCTGACCCAGGTGAAAAACTGTTTTTT. It encodes CASSPDPGEKLFF. Variable domain in full (rest from reference TRBV7-6 and TRBJ1-4): GAGVSQSPRYKVTKRGQDVALRCDPISGHVSLYWYRQALGQGPEFLTYFNYEAQQDKSGLPNDRFSAERPEGSISTLTIQRTEQRDSAMYRCASSPDPGEKLFFGSGTQLSVL.

The sample holds a few counts of this clone. The chain combines TRBV5-1 with TRBJ2-6; 7 bases are shared with TRBD1. This CDR3 has 18 amino acids. Germline V lookup: CDR1 SGHRS, CDR2 YFSETQ. Trimming took 4 bases from V and 0 from J; bases not matched to a gene: 10. DNA for the CDR3: TGCGCCAGCAGCCCATCGACAGGGATCTTCTCTGGGGCCAACGTCCTGACTTTC. This codes for CASSPSTGIFSGANVLTF.

This rearrangement joins TRBV6-1 to TRBJ2-1; D remains ambiguous. The CDR3 sequence is 13 residues long. The ends were cut back, 4 bases at V and 3 bases at J, with 7 bases in the middle. Germline loops: CDR1 MNHNS, CDR2 SASEGT. The DNA for the CDR3 is TGTGCCAGCAGTGCTACCTACTACAATGAGCAGTTCTTC. It codes for CASSATYYNEQFF.

The CDR3 sequence: CASLGQGVPYEQYF. CDR3 DNA sequence: TGTGCCAGCTTAGGACAGGGGGTCCCCTACGAGCAGTACTTC. The V call is TRBV6-1, the J call TRBJ2-7; 10 nucleotides agree with TRBD1. V was pared by 8 bases and J by 2 bases, with 6 bases of the junction left unmatched. This CDR3 comprises 14 residues. Germline V lookup: CDR1 MNHNS, CDR2 SASEGT.

The chain recombines TRBV6-5 with TRBJ2-7, with a tentative D call TRBD2 (6 bases). This CDR3 spans 15 amino acids. Germline V gives CDR1 MNHEY, CDR2 SVGAGI. V lost 2 bases to trimming and J lost 7 bases, with 18 bases between them. CDR3 sequence (DNA): TGTGCCAGCAGTTACCAGGGACTCCCGGTCTGGGAGCAGTACTTC. Translated, it gives CASSYQGLPVWEQYF.

The genes are TRBV5-6 and TRBJ1-3, with D possibly being TRBD1 (6 bases). In germline, CDR1 is SGHDT, CDR2 YYEEEE. V gave up 0 bases and J gave up 4 bases, with 8 bases separating them. CDR3 length equals 14 residues. The CDR3 bases are TGTGCCAGCAGCTTGGCAGGGGTCGGAAACACCATATATTTT. It encodes CASSLAGVGNTIYF.

The gene calls are TRBV6-5 and TRBJ1-1; weak D call: TRBD1 (5 bases). This CDR3 region has 13 residues. The V and J ends lost 5 bases and 3 bases respectively, with 10 bases between them. The V gene's germline CDR1 is MNHEY and CDR2 SVGAGI. CDR3 DNA sequence: TGTGCCAGCAGTATGGACAAGGACACTGAAGCTTTCTTT. Protein: CASSMDKDTEAFF.